This entry features one T cell receptor (beta chain) sequence. Its antigen is unidentified. These data originate in a study of T cell responses to AZD1222 COVID-19 vaccine. Findings and limits, study-wide: Two AZD1222 doses significantly raised spike-specific TCR breadth and depth over controls. As reported, nearly half of all spike-specific TCRs target variant regions that are unmutated.

Pooled in the analysis were second doses at about 4 or about 12 weeks. Some clones are missing from TCRdb's copy, which holds only in-frame ones; the method was immunoSEQ multiplex PCR. The sample has approximately 190,000 clones, 85% to 95% seen once; the top ten hold around 1%. The TCR was taken from an adult who received the AZD1222 COVID-19 vaccine. The sample here was peripheral blood, taken 28 days after the second AZD1222 dose.

CDR3 in DNA: TGTGCCAGCAGCTTCGGGACAGGGGCCCACACTGAAGCTTTCTTT. It encodes CASSFGTGAHTEAFF. The rearrangement links TRBV5-8 to TRBJ1-1, with 10 bases that match TRBD1. This CDR3 region has 15 residues. In germline, CDR1 is SGHTS, CDR2 YDEGEE. Trimming at V came to 2 bases and at J to 3 bases, leaving 4 bases not matched to a gene. The full variable domain, rest sourced from reference TRBV5-8 and TRBJ1-1, is EAGVTQSPTHLIKTRGQQATLRCSPISGHTSVYWYQQALGLGLQFLLWYDEGEERNRGNFPPRFSGRQFPNYSSELNVNALELEDSALYLCASSFGTGAHTEAFFGQGTRLTVV.